This passage covers 32 T cell receptor beta chains from one sample sequenced in a study of neoadjuvant anti-PD-1 for oral cavity cancer. Clones were read by immunoSEQ multiplex PCR, and TCRdb kept only the in-frame ones, dropping some. Of 14,000 or so clones listed, 65% are singletons. The sample was PBMCs, taken before nivolumab (anti-PD-1) treatment. All receptors come from a person between 40 and 80 years old with oral cavity squamous cell carcinoma.

This clone occurred a few times. The V and J genes are TRBV2 and TRBJ2-4, with no clear D. Deletions cut 7 bases from V and 0 bases from J, with 10 bases between. CDR1 is SNHLY, CDR2 FYNNEI, per germline. This CDR3 region has 14 residues. The CDR3: CASNQVLAKNIQYF. The CDR3 DNA reads as TGTGCCAGCAATCAGGTTCTAGCCAAAAACATTCAGTACTTC.

This chain connects TRBV11-3 to TRBJ2-1, with TRBD2 matching over 7 bases. This CDR3 is 15 amino acids long. The trim removed 4 bases at V and 4 bases at J, leaving 7 bases unmatched. Germline V CDR1 and CDR2: SGHNT, YENEEA. DNA for the CDR3: TGTGCCAGCAGCTCGTCGGGGGGATCATACAATGAGCAGTTCTTC. Protein: CASSSSGGSYNEQFF.

The chain links TRBV6-4 to TRBJ2-2; tentative D call: TRBD1 (5 bases). This CDR3 is built from 13 residues. Per germline, CDR1 MRHNA and CDR2 SNTAGT. Trimming removed 6 bases at V and 4 bases at J, with 9 bases between. CDR3 nucleotide sequence: TGTGCCAGCAGCGCCCAGGGCACCGGGGAGCTGTTTTTT. This sequence encodes CASSAQGTGELFF.

This clone was counted only a few times. The V gene is TRBV29-1, the J gene TRBJ2-1, with D possibly TRBD2 on 6 matching bases. The CDR3 is made up of 13 amino acids. The V and J ends lost 4 bases and 7 bases respectively, with 14 bases between them. In germline, CDR1 is SQVTM, CDR2 ANQGSEA. This CDR3 is CSVVRGVQNEQFF. CDR3 DNA sequence: TGCAGCGTTGTCCGCGGGGTCCAAAATGAGCAGTTCTTC.

This chain connects TRBV7-9 to TRBJ1-3; D gene unclear. The CDR3 has 16 amino acids. Per the germline V gene, CDR1 is SEHNR and CDR2 is FQNEAQ (reference sequence). V lost 1 base and J 0 bases, leaving 10 bases between the germline ends. The CDR3 DNA reads as TGTGCCAGCAGCTTAGGATCCTATCCCTCTGGAAACACCATATATTTT. This sequence encodes CASSLGSYPSGNTIYF. Drawing the rest from reference TRBV7-9 and TRBJ1-3, the complete variable domain is DTGVSQNPRHKITKRGQNVTFRCDPISEHNRLYWYRQTLGQGPEFLTYFQNEAQLEKSRLLSDRFSAERPKGSFSTLEIQRTEQGDSAMYLCASSLGSYPSGNTIYFGEGSWLTVV.

The CDR3 coding sequence is TGCGCCAGCACCCGAAGTCCTAGAGACAGGGGGGATTTTGGAAAACTGTTTTTT. Protein: CASTRSPRDRGDFGKLFF. The chain is built from TRBV5-1 and TRBJ1-4; 9 nucleotides agree with TRBD1. V was clipped by 6 bases and J by 10 bases; unmatched bases: 22. CDR3 length equals 18 residues. Per germline, CDR1 SGHRS and CDR2 YFSETQ.

The chain combines TRBV19 with TRBJ1-3, with TRBD1 identical over 7 bases. The CDR3 length is 14 residues. J gave up 1 base and V 9 bases, and 6 bases lay outside the gene matches. Germline CDR1 and CDR2: LNHDA and SQIVND (reference sequence). The CDR3 nucleotides read TGTGCCAGCTGCAGGGGGGGTTCTGGAAACACCATATATTTT. Amino acids: CASCRGGSGNTIYF.

Points on this clone: One end of the junction fails to match germline, which may point to a read error. The rearrangement links TRBV14 to TRBJ1-6; D gene uncertain. The CDR3 is made up of 14 amino acids. CDR1 is SGHDN, CDR2 FVKESK, per germline. The CDR3 reads CASRQELPGSPLHF. CDR3 nucleotides: TGTGCCAGCAGACAAGAGTTGCCCGGATCACCCCTCCACTTT.

The chain has TRBV6-5 and TRBJ1-1, with D possibly being TRBD1 (6 bases). Between the trimmed V and J ends, which lost 6 bases and 2 bases, there was a span of 16 bases. The CDR3 spans 15 residues. Germline V gives CDR1 MNHEY, CDR2 SVGAGI. CDR3 nucleotide sequence: TGTGCCAGCAGCACTACAGGGAGGAAAAACACTGAAGCTTTCTTT. Translated, it gives CASSTTGRKNTEAFF.

The chain is built from TRBV12-5 and TRBJ2-6; D gene ambiguous. The CDR3 is 13 residues long. Germline CDR1 is LGHNT and CDR2 is FRNRAP. Trimming removed 2 bases at V and 3 bases at J, with 2 bases between. This chain's CDR3 is CASGLYGANVLTF. CDR3 nucleotide sequence: TGTGCTAGTGGTTTGTATGGGGCCAACGTCCTGACTTTC. The full variable domain, its missing parts supplied by reference TRBV12-5 and TRBJ2-6, is DARVTQTPRHKVTEMGQEVTMRCQPILGHNTVFWYRQTMMQGLELLAYFRNRAPLDDSGMPKDRFSAEMPDATLATLKIQPSEPRDSAVYFCASGLYGANVLTFGAGSRLTVL.

The chain joins TRBV19 to TRBJ2-3, with 10 bases aligning to TRBD2. The CDR3 sequence is 15 residues long. Germline loops: CDR1 LNHDA, CDR2 SQIVND (reference sequence). V trimming: 4 bases; J trimming: 3 bases; junction bases outside the gene matches: 4. CDR3 loop: CASSTDSGRTDTQYF. The CDR3 DNA sequence: TGTGCCAGTAGTACCGATAGCGGGAGGACAGATACGCAGTATTTT.

The chain links TRBV28 to TRBJ2-5; TRBD1 or TRBD2 may be the D gene (5 bases each). The CDR3 extends over 15 amino acids. V gave up 4 bases and J gave up 5 bases, with 17 bases separating them. Germline V gene data show CDR1 as MDHEN and CDR2 as SYDVKM. CDR3 loop: CASSWQGAFKETQYF. The CDR3 DNA is TGTGCCAGCAGTTGGCAGGGAGCGTTTAAGGAGACCCAGTACTTC.

About this clone: An end of the junction does not agree with germline; a read error may underlie this. This chain connects TRBV7-3 to TRBJ1-3; no clear D gene. From germline, CDR1 is SGHTA and CDR2 FQGTGA. This CDR3 is 11 amino acids long. The CDR3 DNA sequence: TGTGCCGGCAGAGGGAAAAACACCATATATTTT. This codes for CAGRGKNTIYF. The full variable domain, its missing parts supplied by reference TRBV7-3 and TRBJ1-3, is GAGVSQTPSNKVTEKGKYVELRCDPISGHTALYWYRQSLGQGPEFLIYFQGTGAADDSGLPNDRFFAVRPEGSVSTLKIQRTERGDSAVYLCAGRGKNTIYFGEGSWLTVV.

The V call is TRBV2, the J call TRBJ2-7; 8 bases fit TRBD2. This CDR3 contains 16 residues. The V gene end was trimmed by 8 bases and the J gene end by 6 bases; junction bases not matched to a gene: 18. CDR1 is SNHLY, CDR2 FYNNEI, per germline. The CDR3 DNA reads TGTGCCAGCCAGAGGTTCGGTAGCGGGATCAGTGGCGAGCAGTACTTC. This encodes CASQRFGSGISGEQYF. The full variable domain, its missing parts supplied by reference TRBV2 and TRBJ2-7, is EPEVTQTPSHQVTQMGQEVILRCVPISNHLYFYWYRQILGQKVEFLVSFYNNEISEKSEIFDDQFSVERPDGSNFTLKIRSTKLEDSAMYFCASQRFGSGISGEQYFGPGTRLTVT.

The chain uses TRBV6-1 and TRBJ1-1; D is unresolved. This CDR3 contains 12 residues. V was pared by 3 bases and J by 11 bases, with 13 bases between. Germline V lookup: CDR1 MNHNS, CDR2 SASEGT. In DNA form, the CDR3 reads TGTGCCAGCAGTGATATCTTTCTGGAGGCTTTCTTT. As protein: CASSDIFLEAFF.

This clone was seen a handful of times. The V gene is TRBV7-3, the J gene TRBJ2-1; 8 nucleotides align to TRBD1. CDR3 length: 15 amino acids. V lost 1 base, J lost 7 bases, and 6 bases stayed unmatched. Per germline, CDR1 SGHTA and CDR2 FQGTGA. The CDR3 sequence: CASSLRQGAPNEQFF. CDR3 DNA: TGTGCCAGCAGCTTAAGGCAGGGGGCTCCAAATGAGCAGTTCTTC. The full variable domain, rest sourced from reference TRBV7-3 and TRBJ2-1, is GAGVSQTPSNKVTEKGKYVELRCDPISGHTALYWYRQSLGQGPEFLIYFQGTGAADDSGLPNDRFFAVRPEGSVSTLKIQRTERGDSAVYLCASSLRQGAPNEQFFGPGTRLTVL.

V and J are TRBV5-1 and TRBJ2-2; perhaps TRBD2 as D (7 bases). This CDR3 has 15 amino acids. The ends were cut back, 9 bases at V and 3 bases at J, with 18 bases in the middle. Germline V gene sequence: CDR1 SGHRS, CDR2 YFSETQ. CDR3 sequence reads: CATNFGGLYTGELFF. In DNA form, the CDR3 reads TGCGCCACCAACTTCGGGGGGCTCTACACCGGGGAGCTGTTTTTT.

The chain couples TRBV5-1 to TRBJ2-1; no reliable D call. Germline V gene data show CDR1 as SGHRS and CDR2 as YFSETQ. V gave up 2 bases and J gave up 4 bases, with 7 bases separating them. The CDR3 extends over 13 amino acids. CDR3 sequence reads: CASSFTTYNEQFF. CDR3 DNA sequence: TGCGCCAGCAGCTTCACGACATACAATGAGCAGTTCTTC.

This clone appeared a few times. The chain combines TRBV2 with TRBJ2-2; TRBD2 agrees at 7 bases. Germline CDR1 and CDR2: SNHLY and FYNNEI. V lost 7 bases, J lost 4 bases, and 6 bases stayed unmatched. The CDR3 sequence is 14 residues long. In nucleotides, the CDR3 is TGTGCCAGCAAAGGGGACTACCTCACCGGGGAGCTGTTTTTT. It translates to CASKGDYLTGELFF.

This sequence joins TRBV7-3 and TRBJ2-1; D is tentatively TRBD1 or TRBD2 (5 bases each). Between the trimmed V and J ends, which lost 2 bases and 9 bases, there was a span of 20 bases. The CDR3 totals 16 residues. Per germline, CDR1 SGHTA and CDR2 FQGTGA. The CDR3 nucleotides read TGTGCCAGCAGCTTAGGCCGGGGCCCCTCTACAGCTGAGCAGTTCTTC. This encodes CASSLGRGPSTAEQFF. Supplemented by reference TRBV7-3 and TRBJ2-1, the full variable domain reads GAGVSQTPSNKVTEKGKYVELRCDPISGHTALYWYRQSLGQGPEFLIYFQGTGAADDSGLPNDRFFAVRPEGSVSTLKIQRTERGDSAVYLCASSLGRGPSTAEQFFGPGTRLTVL.

The chain recombines TRBV27 with TRBJ1-2, with D unresolved. Germline values: CDR1 MNHEY, CDR2 SMNVEV (reference sequence). The CDR3 runs 13 residues. The V gene lost 4 bases and the J gene lost 4 bases, with 10 bases spanning the gap. In DNA, the CDR3 is TGTGCCAGCAGTTCAACTAGTACCTATGGCTACACCTTC. Protein sequence: CASSSTSTYGYTF.

V usage is TRBV5-1 and J usage is TRBJ2-5; 9 bases match TRBD1. The V gene's germline CDR1 is SGHRS and CDR2 YFSETQ. The CDR3 is 15 amino acids. J gave up 3 bases and V 0 bases, and 3 bases lay outside the gene matches. The DNA of the CDR3 is TGCGCCAGCAGCTTGGGGACAGGGGTGAAAGAGACCCAGTACTTC. It specifies CASSLGTGVKETQYF.

The chain recombines TRBV11-3 with TRBJ2-1; the D call may be TRBD1 or TRBD2 (5 bases each). Germline V gives CDR1 SGHNT, CDR2 YENEEA. The CDR3 has 14 residues. Trimming removed 1 base from V and 3 bases from J, with 7 bases in between. The CDR3 DNA follows: TGTGCCAGCAGCTTAGGGGGGATCTACAATGAGCAGTTCTTC. It encodes CASSLGGIYNEQFF.

About this clone itself: A read error is likely, as this CDR3 ends without the conserved phenylalanine or tryptophan. Because the CDR3's place on the DNA is in doubt, the DNA is left out and the CDR3 is given as listed by TCRdb. The CDR3 loop reads CASSQGEGTSFL. V is TRBV5-6 and J is TRBJ1-1. The germline V gene encodes CDR1 SGHDT and CDR2 YYEEEE. The CDR3 has 12 residues if both end residues are counted.

This clone has just a few counts. V usage is TRBV5-1 and J usage is TRBJ2-7, with 8 bases identical to TRBD1. CDR3 length equals 13 residues. Germline trimming cut 4 bases from V and 9 bases from J; bases unmatched to any gene: 9. Germline V CDR1 and CDR2: SGHRS, YFSETQ. The CDR3 DNA reads TGCGCCAGCAGCGTAGGACAGGGAAGTCGGCAGTACTTC. Its translation: CASSVGQGSRQYF.

The J gene is TRBJ1-1, the V gene TRBV7-2; D unresolved. The CDR3 is made up of 16 amino acids. The ends were cut back, 4 bases at V and 3 bases at J, with 18 bases in the middle. Germline V CDR1 and CDR2: SGHTA, FQGNSA. CDR3 residues: CASSSPSDRWDTEAFF. CDR3 DNA sequence: TGTGCCAGCAGCTCTCCCTCGGACCGATGGGACACTGAAGCTTTCTTT.

J is TRBJ2-5 and V is TRBV5-1, with 10 bases aligning to TRBD2. In germline, CDR1 is SGHRS, CDR2 YFSETQ. The junction had 16 bases not matched to a gene; V was cut back by 3 bases and J by 5 bases. The CDR3 runs 18 residues. The CDR3 region is CASSSGRRAGGLEETQYF. CDR3 DNA sequence: TGCGCCAGCAGCTCAGGACGGAGAGCGGGGGGGCTGGAGGAGACCCAGTACTTC.

The chain has TRBV4-1 and TRBJ1-4; D not resolved. V was trimmed by 6 bases and J by 4 bases, leaving 15 bases between them. CDR3 length: 15 amino acids. Germline CDR1 and CDR2: MGHRA and YSYEKL. In nucleotides, the CDR3 is TGCGCCAGCAGTCAAACTGGGGAGTTTAATGAAAAACTGTTTTTT. Translating it yields CASSQTGEFNEKLFF.

The chain recombines TRBV4-1 with TRBJ2-4; perhaps D is TRBD1 or TRBD2 (7 bases each). CDR1 is MGHRA, CDR2 YSYEKL, per germline. The CDR3 loop spans 16 amino acids. Deletions cut 3 bases from V and 8 bases from J, with 20 bases between. The CDR3 sequence: CASSHPISRGGYIQYF. The CDR3 coding sequence is TGCGCCAGCAGCCACCCAATTAGCAGGGGGGGGTACATTCAGTACTTC.

This clone was detected a few times. The DNA of the CDR3 is TGTGCCACCCTGGACGGGGCCTACAATGAGCAGTTCTTC. Its protein product is CATLDGAYNEQFF. The chain links TRBV10-3 to TRBJ2-1; TRBD2 is a possible D gene (5 bases). V shed 10 bases and J shed 2 bases, with 12 bases lying between them. The germline gives CDR1 ENHRY, CDR2 SYGVKD. The CDR3 runs to 13 residues.

The rearrangement links TRBV30 to TRBJ2-4; 7 nucleotides match TRBD1. CDR3 length: 13 residues. Germline lookup yields CDR1 GTSNPN and CDR2 SVGIG (reference sequence). V shed 5 bases and J 4 bases; nucleotides not matched to a gene: 5. CDR3 residues: CAWGGQTKNIQYF. In DNA, the CDR3 is TGTGCCTGGGGGGGACAGACAAAAAACATTCAGTACTTC. The full variable domain, rest sourced from reference TRBV30 and TRBJ2-4, is SQTIHQWPATLVQPVGSPLSLECTVEGTSNPNLYWYRQAAGRGLQLLFYSVGIGQISSEVPQNLSASRPQDRQFILSSKKLLLSDSGFYLCAWGGQTKNIQYFGAGTRLSVL.

The chain employs TRBV30 and TRBJ1-1; D call uncertain. This CDR3 comprises 14 residues. The germline gives CDR1 GTSNPN, CDR2 SVGIG (reference sequence). V was shortened by 3 bases and J by 1 base, with 12 bases between the two germline ends. The DNA for the CDR3 is TGTGCCTGGAGAACCCGGGTCCAGAACACTGAAGCTTTCTTT. It encodes CAWRTRVQNTEAFF.